One and the same sample provided the 29 T cell receptor beta chains below, sequenced in a study of blood T cell repertoires in COVID-19. Method: immunoSEQ multiplex PCR; TCRdb's copy keeps in-frame clones and lacks some. The sample yields a few hundred thousand clones, more than 85% seen once. Sequencing input: PBMCs or T cells enriched from blood (not recorded which). All receptors derive from a woman aged 25 to 39 who had recovered from COVID-19.

CDR3 nucleotides: TGTGCCAGCAGCGGGATCGGCGGGGGTTTCACAGATACGCAGTATTTT. It is translated as CASSGIGGGFTDTQYF. The chain links TRBV5-6 to TRBJ2-3; 7 bases agree with TRBD2. Germline values: CDR1 SGHDT, CDR2 YYEEEE. The ends lost 4 bases at V and 2 bases at J; junction bases unmatched: 10. The CDR3 extends over 16 amino acids.

The CDR3 sequence: CASSSLGGSSYEQYF. CDR3 nucleotide sequence: TGTGCCAGCAGTTCGCTGGGGGGGAGCTCCTACGAGCAGTACTTC. This sequence joins TRBV28 and TRBJ2-7; 7 bases are a match to TRBD2. The CDR3 covers 15 residues. Germline V gene sequence: CDR1 MDHEN, CDR2 SYDVKM. With 4 bases clipped from V and 0 bases from J, the junction kept 6 bases outside the gene matches.

The rearrangement uses TRBV6-5 and TRBJ1-2; the match to TRBD1 covers 7 bases. CDR1 and CDR2 (germline): MNHEY, SVGAGI. The junction had 6 bases not matched to a gene; V was cut back by 6 bases and J by 2 bases. The CDR3 length is 14 residues. The CDR3 nucleotides are TGTGCCAGCAGCCGCGCGGGACAGAACTATGGCTACACCTTC. Its translation is CASSRAGQNYGYTF.

This clone was detected once. The CDR3 sequence is CASSRQVSDTEAFF. CDR3 DNA: TGTGCCAGTAGTAGACAGGTTTCGGACACTGAAGCTTTCTTT. This chain joins TRBV19 and TRBJ1-1; D may be TRBD1 (6 bases). The germline V and J ends were trimmed by 4 bases and 3 bases, with 12 bases remaining between them. This CDR3 has 14 residues. Per germline, CDR1 LNHDA and CDR2 SQIVND (reference sequence).

The V call is TRBV9, the J call TRBJ2-7; 10 nucleotides match TRBD1. Germline values: CDR1 SGDLS, CDR2 YYNGEE. This CDR3 is 14 amino acids long. Trimming at V came to 0 bases and at J to 4 bases, leaving 1 base not matched to a gene. The CDR3 loop reads CASSVEGQGYEQYF. CDR3 DNA sequence: TGTGCCAGCAGCGTAGAGGGACAGGGGTACGAGCAGTACTTC.

Written as DNA, the CDR3 is TGTGCCAGCAGCTTGGCCCAAGATACGCAGTATTTT. This gives the protein CASSLAQDTQYF. This chain joins TRBV5-4 and TRBJ2-3; D unresolved. V shed 0 bases and J shed 5 bases, with 4 bases lying between them. CDR3 length: 12 amino acids. Germline CDR1 reads SGHNT; CDR2 reads YYREEE (reference sequence).

This clone is a singleton in its sample. The rearrangement links TRBV11-3 to TRBJ1-2, with D unclear. Germline CDR1 is SGHNT and CDR2 is YENEEA. V lost 9 bases to trimming and J lost 11 bases, with 13 bases between them. CDR3 length: 10 amino acids. CDR3 sequence reads: CARRGWGYTF. CDR3 DNA sequence: TGTGCCAGAAGAGGGTGGGGATACACCTTC.

For the CDR3, the DNA is TGTGCCAGCAGTGACGCCTACGAGCAGTACTTC. Amino acids: CASSDAYEQYF. This rearrangement joins TRBV6-1 to TRBJ2-7; D gene unclear. Germline CDR1 reads MNHNS; CDR2 reads SASEGT. The V and J ends lost 3 bases and 2 bases respectively, with 2 bases between them. The CDR3 extends over 11 amino acids.

This rearrangement joins TRBV11-3 to TRBJ1-1; TRBD1 might be the D (5 bases). The ends were cut back, 5 bases at V and 6 bases at J, with 22 bases in the middle. The CDR3 runs to 16 residues. The germline V gene has CDR1 SGHNT and CDR2 YENEEA. The CDR3 loop is CASSPGTGEVIAEAFF. Written as DNA, the CDR3 is TGTGCCAGCAGCCCCGGGACGGGGGAAGTAATCGCTGAAGCTTTCTTT.

The rearrangement joins TRBV19 to TRBJ1-5; TRBD1 aligns across 9 bases. V dropped 3 bases and J dropped 4; count of bases not matched to a gene: 10. Germline assignment: CDR1 LNHDA and CDR2 SQIVND (reference sequence). The CDR3 consists of 17 residues. The CDR3 DNA follows: TGTGCCAGTAGTATCCGAGGCACCGGGACAGGGAATCAGCCCCAGCATTTT. This sequence encodes CASSIRGTGTGNQPQHF.

This clone was observed a few times. V gene TRBV6-1 combines with J gene TRBJ2-7; TRBD1 aligns across 10 bases. The CDR3 loop spans 15 amino acids. Germline lookup yields CDR1 MNHNS and CDR2 SASEGT. J lost 5 bases, V lost 2 bases, and 6 bases had no gene match. In nucleotides, the CDR3 is TGTGCCAGCAGTGAAATGACAGGGGGCATCGACGAGCAGTACTTC. Translated: CASSEMTGGIDEQYF.

The rearrangement links TRBV10-3 to TRBJ1-2, with D possibly matching TRBD1 (6 bases). This CDR3 has 12 residues. From germline, CDR1 is ENHRY and CDR2 SYGVKD. The germline V and J ends were trimmed by 6 bases and 8 bases, with 13 bases remaining between them. The CDR3 here is CAIRGPGVGYTF. The DNA for the CDR3 is TGTGCCATCAGGGGCCCAGGGGTCGGCTACACCTTC.

V and J are TRBV28 and TRBJ2-7; 7 bases line up with TRBD1. V shed 5 bases, J shed 0 bases, and the junction held 4 bases outside the gene matches. The CDR3 totals 14 residues. The germline V gene encodes CDR1 MDHEN and CDR2 SYDVKM. The CDR3: CASSIRDSSYEQYF. Here the CDR3 DNA reads TGTGCCAGCAGTATCCGGGACAGCTCCTACGAGCAGTACTTC.

The chain joins TRBV28 to TRBJ1-2; possibly TRBD1 for D (5 bases). CDR1 MDHEN and CDR2 SYDVKM come from the germline V gene. CDR3 length: 14 amino acids. The germline V and J ends were trimmed by 4 bases and 2 bases, with 11 bases remaining between them. CDR3 region: CASSYRGINYGYTF. The CDR3 bases are TGTGCCAGCAGTTACCGGGGGATCAACTATGGCTACACCTTC.

The CDR3 sequence is CASSFRTPLHF. The CDR3 region has the DNA TGTGCCAGCAGTTTCAGGACACCCCTCCACTTT. The rearrangement joins TRBV28 to TRBJ1-6; no clear D gene. V lost 3 bases, J lost 11 bases, and 5 bases lay in between. Germline V gene lookup returns CDR1 MDHEN and CDR2 SYDVKM. The CDR3 covers 11 residues.

In this sample, this clone turned up once. This chain uses TRBV4-1 with TRBJ1-4, with a weak D call TRBD1 (6 bases). V gave up 3 bases and J gave up 8 bases, with 16 bases separating them. CDR3 length: 15 amino acids. CDR1 and CDR2 (germline): MGHRA, YSYEKL. Here the CDR3 reads CASSQLQGLEEKLFF. CDR3 DNA: TGCGCCAGCAGCCAGTTACAGGGCTTGGAAGAAAAACTGTTTTTT.

In its sample, this clone was seen once. The chain uses TRBV6-2 or TRBV6-3 and TRBJ1-2; possible D gene TRBD1, 5 bases. V gave up 2 bases and J gave up 4 bases, with 8 bases separating them. The CDR3 consists of 13 residues. In germline, CDR1 is MNHEY, CDR2 SVGEGT. DNA for the CDR3: TGTGCCAGCAGTTACGGGGCAGTCTATGGCTACACCTTC. This codes for CASSYGAVYGYTF.

The chain is built from TRBV19 and TRBJ1-1; D is undetermined. The CDR3 is 16 residues long. With 4 bases removed from V and 1 base from J, the gap between germline ends came to 16 bases. In germline, CDR1 is LNHDA, CDR2 SQIVND (reference sequence). CDR3 protein: CASSNLLGRSNTEAFF. In DNA, the CDR3 is TGTGCCAGTAGTAACCTCTTGGGCAGATCGAACACTGAAGCTTTCTTT.

The V call is TRBV13, the J call TRBJ1-6; D not resolved. Germline CDR1 is PRHDT and CDR2 is FYEKMQ (reference sequence). Between the trimmed V and J ends, which lost 3 bases and 8 bases, there was a span of 5 bases. The CDR3 runs to 12 residues. CDR3 loop: CASSFRDSPLHF. The CDR3 DNA reads as TGTGCCAGCAGCTTTCGGGATTCACCCCTCCACTTT.

The chain joins TRBV9 to TRBJ1-1; a weak D match, TRBD1 (5 bases). The V gene's germline CDR1 is SGDLS and CDR2 YYNGEE. This CDR3 has 14 amino acids. V lost 0 bases and J 1 base, leaving 7 bases between the germline ends. The chain's CDR3 is CASSVVTGNTEAFF. The CDR3 DNA sequence: TGTGCCAGCAGCGTAGTCACAGGGAACACTGAAGCTTTCTTT.

This clone was found a few times. The chain carries TRBV7-9 and TRBJ2-7; no reliable D call. This CDR3 has 12 residues. V lost 1 base to trimming and J lost 6 bases, with 7 bases between them. Germline CDR1 and CDR2: SEHNR and FQNEAQ (reference sequence). The CDR3 sequence is CASSLDHFEQYF. CDR3 sequence (DNA): TGTGCCAGCAGCTTAGATCACTTCGAGCAGTACTTC.

This clone appeared a single time. CDR3 sequence reads: CAWSVSSTPGGGYTF. Written as DNA, the CDR3 is TGTGCCTGGAGTGTAAGTTCGACTCCCGGGGGTGGCTACACCTTC. The chain uses TRBV30 and TRBJ1-2; possible D gene TRBD1, 5 bases. Germline-derived CDR1 and CDR2 are GTSNPN and SVGIG (reference sequence). The CDR3 runs to 15 residues. The germline V and J ends were trimmed by 0 bases and 7 bases, with 18 bases remaining between them.

J is TRBJ2-2 and V is TRBV27; 13 bases line up with TRBD2. Germline V CDR1 and CDR2: MNHEY, SMNVEV (reference sequence). Trimming at V came to 4 bases and at J to 15 bases, leaving 11 bases not matched to a gene. The CDR3 is 15 residues long. CDR3 in amino acids: CASSSGTSGALSMFF. Here the CDR3 DNA reads TGTGCCAGCAGTTCCGGGACTAGCGGGGCCCTGAGTATGTTTTTT.

This chain joins TRBV27 and TRBJ1-3; D remains unclear. The V gene's germline CDR1 is MNHEY and CDR2 SMNVEV (reference sequence). The length of the CDR3 is 17 residues. Trimming cost V 5 bases and J 0 bases, with 17 bases left between them. The CDR3 coding sequence is TGTGCCAGCAGTCCCATCGGCGGATCAATCTCTGGAAACACCATATATTTT. It specifies CASSPIGGSISGNTIYF.

The chain joins TRBV4-1 to TRBJ1-1; 12 bases align to TRBD1. J lost 4 bases, V lost 1 base, and 4 bases had no gene match. The CDR3 totals 16 residues. Germline V gives CDR1 MGHRA, CDR2 YSYEKL. In DNA form, the CDR3 reads TGCGCCAGCAGCCAAGCTGGGACAGGGGGCCGCACTGAAGCTTTCTTT. Protein sequence: CASSQAGTGGRTEAFF.

The chain employs TRBV10-3 and TRBJ1-1, with D possibly TRBD1 on 5 matching bases. Germline loops: CDR1 ENHRY, CDR2 SYGVKD. The V and J ends lost 8 bases and 1 base respectively, with 11 bases between them. The CDR3 is 13 amino acids. The CDR3 region has the DNA TGTGCCATCTCACCGGGGGAGAACACTGAAGCTTTCTTT. Encoded protein: CAISPGENTEAFF.

This chain uses TRBV5-1 with TRBJ2-5; D perhaps matches TRBD1 (5 bases). Between the trimmed V and J ends, which lost 2 bases and 5 bases, there was a span of 16 bases. This CDR3 has 15 residues. From germline, CDR1 is SGHRS and CDR2 YFSETQ. CDR3 in DNA: TGCGCCAGCAGCTTCGACCGACAGCTATCTGAGACCCAGTACTTC. Translation gives CASSFDRQLSETQYF. Full variable domain (missing parts from reference TRBV5-1 and TRBJ2-5): KAGVTQTPRYLIKTRGQQVTLSCSPISGHRSVSWYQQTPGQGLQFLFEYFSETQRNKGNFPGRFSGRQFSNSRSEMNVSTLELGDSALYLCASSFDRQLSETQYFGPGTRLLVL.

V usage is TRBV9 and J usage is TRBJ2-5, with D possibly being TRBD2 (7 bases). From germline, CDR1 is SGDLS and CDR2 YYNGEE. The germline V and J ends were trimmed by 5 bases and 5 bases, with 16 bases remaining between them. This CDR3 contains 14 residues. The CDR3 sequence is CASSPRGAWETQYF. CDR3 in DNA: TGTGCCAGCAGTCCTCGGGGGGCCTGGGAGACCCAGTACTTC.

Here the CDR3 DNA reads TGTGCCAGCAGCTTATGGGGAGGCGATCAGCCCCAGCATTTT. Protein: CASSLWGGDQPQHF. V gene TRBV7-9 combines with J gene TRBJ1-5; the D is unclear. The CDR3 runs to 14 residues. The V end lost 2 bases, the J end lost 5 bases, and 10 bases lay between the germline ends. In germline, CDR1 is SEHNR, CDR2 FQNEAQ (reference sequence).